This section outlines one T cell receptor (beta chain) sequence together with its context. Its antigen remains unknown. Here the gene names and germline are mouse. The read terminates 1 residue ahead of where the CDR3 ends, so the germline J gene completes it. This specimen belongs to a study of tissue T cells after allogeneic stem cell transplantation. General study findings and limits: Blood and spleen captured only part of the tissue TCR repertoire. Across patients, clones rarely overlapped, yet motif clusters were shared tissue-specifically. Within patients, tissue anatomy strongly shaped TCR repertoire composition.

As for time point: mouse harvest day 14 after allogeneic transplant. The graft held 10^6 splenic CD5+ T cells and 10^7 T-cell-depleted bone marrow cells. Tissues came from B6→BALB/c major-mismatch GVHD mice at day 7 or 14. Profiled with immunoSEQ multiplex PCR; TCRdb holds only in-frame clones, not every one. The table lists 8,500 to 10,000 clones, roughly 38% of them singletons. The germline V gene has CDR1 KGHTA and CDR2 FQNQQP. CDR3 length: 13 residues. The chain combines TRBV23 with TRBJ1-1. The receptor was isolated from a female BALB/c mouse given C57BL/6 T cells with graft-versus-host disease after an allogeneic hematopoietic cell transplant. Sequenced sample: skin. CDR3 bases read: TGCTCCAGCAGTCAAGGGAGAAACACAGAAGTCTTC. It codes for CSSSQGRNTEVF. The whole CDR3 region reads CSSSQGRNTEVFF.